This T cell receptor beta chain comes out of a study of Ad26.COV2.S vaccination and SARS-CoV-2 variants. Overall study context: Dosing was one shot or two shots 56 days apart.

Treatment noted: some 20 received Ad26.COV2.S at low or high dose, single or two shots; five or six received placebo; per-sample allocation not given. Day 63 after the first vaccine or placebo injection was the time point for sampling. This adult donor, from Boston, was 18-55 years old. The vaccine delivered Wuhan-strain SARS-CoV-2 spike through an Ad26 vector. Sequencing was performed with immunoSEQ multiplex PCR; in TCRdb, only in-frame clones are kept and a portion is missing. Among 300,000 to 350,000 clones listed, approximately 87% were seen once. The CDR3 contains 19 residues. Germline assignment: CDR1 LGHDT and CDR2 YNNKEL (reference sequence). The J segment lost 2 bases and the V segment lost 4 bases, leaving 18 bases of the junction unmatched.

The chain combines TRBV3-1 (or the pseudogene TRBV3-2) with TRBJ2-7; 9 bases line up with TRBD1. This receptor was obtained from a person aged 18-65 years who received the Ad26.COV2.S COVID-19 vaccine or a placebo. Sequences were derived from peripheral blood, sampled in a trial of Ad26.COV2.S vaccine versus placebo. This CDR3 is CASSPKSYNPGTGTYEQYF. The DNA of the CDR3 is TGTGCCAGCAGCCCCAAGAGTTATAACCCCGGGACAGGGACCTACGAGCAGTACTTC.